A single sample gave rise to the 15 T cell receptor beta chains below, sequenced in a study of T-cell reconstitution after alpha-beta-depleted transplantation in children. This sample's TCRbeta library carried unique molecular identifier barcodes. TCRdb reprocessed the PCR reads with MiXCR, giving one entry per CDR3 protein. This table has about 480,000 distinct CDR3 sequences, approximately 12% appearing once. The material sequenced was PBMCs from the stem cell graft donor, taken from the stem cell graft. These receptors were obtained from a human donor who donated a stem cell graft to a child with combined immunodeficiency.

In its sample, this clonotype was seen many times. The chain employs TRBV12-3 or TRBV12-4 and TRBJ2-3, with TRBD2 matching over 9 bases. The CDR3 covers 14 residues. The ends lost 6 bases at V and 0 bases at J; junction bases unmatched: 1. The DNA for the CDR3 is TGTGCCAGCAGGCTAGCGGGAAGCACAGATACGCAGTATTTT. It encodes CASRLAGSTDTQYF.

This clonotype came up many times. The chain couples TRBV7-9 to TRBJ2-3; 10 bases are a match to TRBD2. Germline V gene lookup returns CDR1 SEHNR and CDR2 FQNEAQ (reference sequence). The CDR3 is 17 residues long. V was pared by 5 bases and J by 2 bases, with 10 bases of the junction left unmatched. This chain's CDR3 is CASSPHSGGDDTDTQYF. CDR3 nucleotides: TGTGCCAGCAGCCCCCACAGCGGGGGGGACGACACAGATACGCAGTATTTT.

This clonotype showed up just a few times. The chain links TRBV11-2 to TRBJ2-1; the match to TRBD2 covers 13 bases. Trimming removed 6 bases from V and 2 bases from J; junction bases left unmatched: 19. The CDR3 length is 21 residues. Germline assignment: CDR1 SGHAT and CDR2 FQNNGV. This CDR3 reads CASRPTADRGLAGRAYNEQFF. In nucleotides, the CDR3 is TGTGCCAGCAGGCCGACGGCGGACAGGGGACTAGCGGGAAGGGCCTACAATGAGCAGTTCTTC.

Many counts were recorded for this clonotype. The rearrangement uses TRBV5-1 and TRBJ2-1, with 7 bases lining up with TRBD2. The V gene's germline CDR1 is SGHRS and CDR2 YFSETQ. The CDR3 covers 12 residues. J lost 5 bases, V lost 5 bases, and 1 base had no gene match. CDR3 sequence reads: CASRGGDNEQFF. In nucleotides, the CDR3 is TGCGCCAGCAGGGGGGGGGACAATGAGCAGTTCTTC. The full variable domain, in which reference TRBV5-1 and TRBJ2-1 provide the parts outside the CDR3, is KAGVTQTPRYLIKTRGQQVTLSCSPISGHRSVSWYQQTPGQGLQFLFEYFSETQRNKGNFPGRFSGRQFSNSRSEMNVSTLELGDSALYLCASRGGDNEQFFGPGTRLTVL.

This clonotype was seen more than once but under ten times. The chain carries TRBV12-3 or TRBV12-4 and TRBJ2-7, with 10 positions matching TRBD2. Unmatched junction bases numbered 3, after V lost 4 bases and J lost 9 bases. The CDR3 is 12 residues long. CDR3 bases: TGTGCCAGCAGTTCGACTAGCGGGTGGCAGTACTTC. This encodes CASSSTSGWQYF.

The chain combines TRBV6-2 or TRBV6-3 with TRBJ2-7; TRBD1 aligns across 7 bases. This CDR3 is 15 amino acids long. The germline V gene encodes CDR1 MNHEY and CDR2 SVGEGT. V was clipped by 5 bases and J by 1 base; unmatched bases: 8. The CDR3 nucleotides are TGTGCCAGCAGTCAGCGACAGGGACAGTCCTACGAGCAGTACTTC. This encodes CASSQRQGQSYEQYF.

This clonotype was detected many times. J is TRBJ2-5 and V is TRBV10-3; TRBD1 agrees at 7 bases. Germline CDR1 and CDR2: ENHRY and SYGVKD. The trim removed 6 bases at V and 3 bases at J, leaving 4 bases unmatched. The CDR3 consists of 13 residues. CDR3 protein: CAIRTGTEETQYF. The CDR3 DNA reads TGTGCCATCAGAACCGGGACAGAAGAGACCCAGTACTTC.

The genes are TRBV9 and TRBJ2-2, with TRBD2 as a possible D gene (6 bases). V lost 0 bases and J lost 4, with 13 bases in between. Germline CDR1 and CDR2: SGDLS and YYNGEE. CDR3 length: 16 amino acids. The CDR3 coding sequence is TGTGCCAGCAGCGTAGAGGGACTCCTTTCCACCGGGGAGCTGTTTTTT. This translates into CASSVEGLLSTGELFF.

The J gene is TRBJ2-1, the V gene TRBV12-3 or TRBV12-4, with D hard to call. The CDR3 has 14 residues. V was trimmed by 7 bases and J by 4 bases, leaving 14 bases between them. CDR3 sequence (DNA): TGTGCCAGCACCCAAGGCCCGGGTTACAATGAGCAGTTCTTC. Amino acid sequence: CASTQGPGYNEQFF.

This clonotype was observed a few times. The chain couples TRBV21-1 to TRBJ2-2; TRBD2, the table's D call, lacks a check against the DNA. TRBV21-1 has pseudogene status. There are 16 residues in the CDR3. In DNA, the CDR3 is TGTGCCAGCATCGAGCGGACTAGCGGGAGAACCGGGGAGCTGTTTTTT. Its translation is CASIERTSGRTGELFF.

This clonotype was found many times. The rearrangement joins TRBV12-3 or TRBV12-4 to TRBJ2-1; 10 bases are shared with TRBD2. The trim removed 3 bases at V and 7 bases at J, leaving 15 bases unmatched. The CDR3 runs to 18 residues. This CDR3 is CASSFIRELAGRINEQFF. In nucleotides, the CDR3 is TGTGCCAGCAGTTTTATCCGCGAACTAGCGGGACGAATAAATGAGCAGTTCTTC.

Only one count was recorded for this clonotype. This chain links TRBV7-9 with TRBJ2-5; possible D gene TRBD1, 5 bases. Looked up from germline, CDR1 is SEHNR and CDR2 is FQNEAQ (reference sequence). V was trimmed by 2 bases and J by 1 base, leaving 14 bases between them. This CDR3 is built from 16 residues. CDR3 residues: CASSLPPDRLQETQYF. CDR3 sequence (DNA): TGTGCCAGCAGCTTACCCCCCGACAGACTCCAAGAGACCCAGTACTTC.

This clonotype has only a few counts. This chain uses TRBV19 with TRBJ1-1; D gene uncertain. The CDR3 contains 13 residues. Germline lookup yields CDR1 LNHDA and CDR2 SQIVND (reference sequence). V lost 3 bases to trimming and J lost 5 bases, with 10 bases between them. The CDR3 DNA reads as TGTGCCAGTAGTATCGGGGAGTGGACTGAAGCTTTCTTT. Residues: CASSIGEWTEAFF. Filled out from reference TRBV19 and TRBJ1-1, the complete variable domain reads DGGITQSPKYLFRKEGQNVTLSCEQNLNHDAMYWYRQDPGQGLRLIYYSQIVNDFQKGDIAEGYSVSREKKESFPLTVTSAQKNPTAFYLCASSIGEWTEAFFGQGTRLTVV.

A few counts support this clonotype. V usage is TRBV4-2 and J usage is TRBJ1-6, with no clear D. This CDR3 contains 16 residues. CDR1 is LGHNA, CDR2 YNFKEQ, per germline. V gave up 5 bases and J gave up 6 bases, with 17 bases separating them. The CDR3 is CASSNRFRERNSPLHF. In DNA form, the CDR3 reads TGTGCCAGCAGCAACAGATTTCGGGAACGTAATTCACCCCTCCACTTT.

This clonotype was observed at least ten times. The chain is built from TRBV5-4 and TRBJ2-2, with TRBD2 matching 10 bases. The germline V gene encodes CDR1 SGHNT and CDR2 YYREEE (reference sequence). Trimming cost V 0 bases and J 7 bases; bases outside gene matches: 6. The CDR3 loop spans 16 amino acids. The CDR3 spells CASSLGLAGASGELFF. CDR3 DNA: TGTGCCAGCAGCTTGGGCCTAGCGGGAGCCAGCGGGGAGCTGTTTTTT.